This T cell receptor (beta chain) stems from a study of early T cells in non-severe SARS-CoV-2 infection. Study details: Sequencing used unsorted whole-blood bulk RNA, so chains lack pairing. Study-level points and caveats: Anti-spike CD8 specificities were favored by VDJdb matching, whose results missed private and CD4 specificities.

In the library, individual cDNA molecules carried attached unique molecular identifiers. TCRdb reprocessed the 5' RACE reads via MiXCR and lists one record per CDR3 protein. The profile shows about 60,000 distinct CDR3 sequences, roughly 13% of them singletons. Per germline, CDR1 SNHLY and CDR2 FYNNEI. Deletions cut 3 bases from V and 10 bases from J, with 9 bases between. CDR3 length equals 12 residues. With respect to this clonotype: Its antigen is not identified.

The V gene is TRBV2, the J gene TRBJ1-4; D remains ambiguous. This clonotype was obtained from an adult who was a healthcare worker with PCR-confirmed SARS-CoV-2 infection or an uninfected control (not recorded which). Sequencing was done on a sample of whole blood. CDR3 protein: CASSDSHGKLFF. CDR3 DNA sequence: TGTGCCAGCAGTGACAGCCACGGAAAACTGTTTTTT.